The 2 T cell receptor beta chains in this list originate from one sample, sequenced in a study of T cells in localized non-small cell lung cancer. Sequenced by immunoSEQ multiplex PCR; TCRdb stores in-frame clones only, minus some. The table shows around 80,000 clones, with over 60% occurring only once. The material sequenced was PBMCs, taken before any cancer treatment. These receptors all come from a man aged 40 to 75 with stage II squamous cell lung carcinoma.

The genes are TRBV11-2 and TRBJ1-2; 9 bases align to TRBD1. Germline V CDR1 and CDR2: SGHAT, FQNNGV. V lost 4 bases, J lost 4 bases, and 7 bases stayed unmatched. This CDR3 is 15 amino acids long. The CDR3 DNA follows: TGTGCCAGCAGCTCCAACAGGGGGCAACGCTATGGCTACACCTTC. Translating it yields CASSSNRGQRYGYTF.

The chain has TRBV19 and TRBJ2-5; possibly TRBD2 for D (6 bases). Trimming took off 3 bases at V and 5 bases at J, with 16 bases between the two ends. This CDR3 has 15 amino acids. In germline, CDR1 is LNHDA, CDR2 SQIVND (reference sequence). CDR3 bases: TGTGCCAGTAGTATTCGCGGGAACCAAGGGGAGACCCAGTACTTC. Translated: CASSIRGNQGETQYF.